What follows are 20 T cell receptor beta chains derived from one specimen sequenced in a study of blood T cell repertoires in COVID-19. The data were produced by immunoSEQ multiplex PCR, yet TCRdb's version contains in-frame clones alone and is incomplete. The table records approximately 65,000 clones, over 65% of them present only once. Sample: peripheral blood. Receptor source: a human donor in a cohort sampled during active COVID-19.

The rearrangement uses TRBV28 and TRBJ2-5, with 8 bases aligning to TRBD2. The J segment lost 5 bases and the V segment lost 3 bases, leaving 11 bases of the junction unmatched. The germline V gene encodes CDR1 MDHEN and CDR2 SYDVKM. The CDR3 is 16 amino acids. The DNA for the CDR3 is TGTGCCAGCAGTTTTGCGGGAGGAGCGGGTGGTGAGACCCAGTACTTC. Amino acid sequence: CASSFAGGAGGETQYF.

The genes are TRBV2 and TRBJ2-5; no clear D gene. CDR1 SNHLY and CDR2 FYNNEI come from the germline V gene. The ends were cut back, 1 base at V and 5 bases at J, with 11 bases in the middle. CDR3 length: 14 residues. The CDR3 DNA reads as TGTGCCAGCAGTGAAGTAGCTGCCTCGGAGACCCAGTACTTC. Its translation is CASSEVAASETQYF.

This chain joins TRBV5-4 and TRBJ2-1, with a possible D match to TRBD2 (6 bases). The germline CDR1 and CDR2 sequences are SGHNT and YYREEE (reference sequence). The ends were cut back, 2 bases at V and 11 bases at J, with 17 bases in the middle. The CDR3 sequence is 14 residues long. CDR3 amino acids: CASSLEASDEKQFF. DNA for the CDR3: TGTGCCAGCAGCTTAGAAGCTAGCGACGAAAAGCAGTTCTTC.

The rearrangement links TRBV4-3 to TRBJ1-4, with 7 bases that match TRBD1. This CDR3 is built from 14 residues. Trimming took 2 bases from V and 7 from J; bases not matched to a gene: 4. Germline assignment: CDR1 LGHNA and CDR2 YSLEER. CDR3 residues: CASSQQGDGEKLFF. CDR3 DNA: TGCGCCAGCAGCCAACAGGGGGATGGTGAAAAACTGTTTTTT.

The genes are TRBV28 and TRBJ2-3, with TRBD1 matching over 7 bases. Germline-derived CDR1 and CDR2 are MDHEN and SYDVKM. V lost 2 bases, J lost 1 base, and 0 bases stayed unmatched. This CDR3 comprises 14 residues. The CDR3 coding sequence is TGTGCCAGCAGTTTACAGGGGGGCACAGATACGCAGTATTTT. This codes for CASSLQGGTDTQYF. The full variable domain, completed using reference TRBV28 and TRBJ2-3, is DVKVTQSSRYLVKRTGEKVFLECVQDMDHENMFWYRQDPGLGLRLIYFSYDVKMKEKGDIPEGYSVSREKKERFSLILESASTNQTSMYLCASSLQGGTDTQYFGPGTRLTVL.

The chain has TRBV6-2 or TRBV6-3 and TRBJ2-1, with 7 bases fitting TRBD2. After removal of 3 bases from V and 3 bases from J, the junction contained 8 bases not matched to a gene. This CDR3 has 16 amino acids. The germline V gene has CDR1 MNHEY and CDR2 SVGEGT. The CDR3 DNA is TGTGCCAGCAGTTATCGTGGGCTAGCGGACTACAATGAGCAGTTCTTC. The encoded protein is CASSYRGLADYNEQFF.

This clone was seen only a few times. The chain recombines TRBV28 with TRBJ1-5; 7 positions agree with TRBD1. Germline values: CDR1 MDHEN, CDR2 SYDVKM. J gave up 3 bases and V 3 bases, and 8 bases lay outside the gene matches. The CDR3 is 16 residues long. The CDR3 here is CASSFEGGGNNQPQHF. Here the CDR3 DNA reads TGTGCCAGCAGTTTCGAAGGGGGCGGGAACAATCAGCCCCAGCATTTT.

CDR3 sequence: CARSSWTGLSYEQYF. The CDR3 DNA sequence: TGTGCCAGAAGCTCCTGGACAGGGCTTTCCTACGAGCAGTACTTC. The V and J genes are TRBV27 and TRBJ2-7, with 8 bases identical to TRBD1. CDR1 and CDR2 (germline): MNHEY, SMNVEV (reference sequence). V lost 9 bases to trimming and J lost 1 base; unmatched junction nucleotides: 11. The CDR3 runs to 15 residues.

The chain employs TRBV24-1 and TRBJ2-2; no reliable D call. Per the germline V gene, CDR1 is KGHDR and CDR2 is SFDVKD. The V end lost 6 bases, the J end lost 0 bases, and 4 bases lay between the germline ends. The CDR3 has 13 amino acids. Here the CDR3 DNA reads TGTGCCACCAGTAGCACGAACACCGGGGAGCTGTTTTTT. It is translated as CATSSTNTGELFF.

CDR3 sequence: CASSFGSGLETQYF. DNA for the CDR3: TGTGCCAGCAGCTTCGGTAGCGGTCTGGAGACCCAGTACTTC. The V gene is TRBV7-2, the J gene TRBJ2-5; weak D call: TRBD2 (6 bases). The V end lost 3 bases, the J end lost 5 bases, and 13 bases lay between the germline ends. The CDR3 has 14 amino acids. Germline lookup yields CDR1 SGHTA and CDR2 FQGNSA.

The chain has TRBV5-6 and TRBJ2-3; D might be TRBD2 (6 bases). The germline gives CDR1 SGHDT, CDR2 YYEEEE. The germline V and J ends were trimmed by 6 bases and 6 bases, with 20 bases remaining between them. This CDR3 contains 15 residues. This CDR3 reads CASKSQDYPGDTQYF. The CDR3 DNA reads as TGTGCCAGCAAGTCGCAGGACTACCCAGGGGATACGCAGTATTTT.

In nucleotides, the CDR3 is TGTGCCAGCAGCTCACAGGGATTAGCGAGCTACGAGCAGTACTTC. This gives the protein CASSSQGLASYEQYF. The J gene is TRBJ2-7, the V gene TRBV28; D is perhaps TRBD1 (6 bases). V was clipped by 6 bases and J by 3 bases, with 18 bases between them. Germline values: CDR1 MDHEN, CDR2 SYDVKM. CDR3 length: 15 amino acids.

Many counts were recorded for this clone. V usage is TRBV7-2 and J usage is TRBJ2-3, with D perhaps TRBD1 (5 bases). Germline CDR1 SGHTA, CDR2 FQGNSA. This CDR3 has 14 amino acids. The ends were cut back, 5 bases at V and 8 bases at J, with 17 bases in the middle. CDR3 DNA sequence: TGTGCCAGCAGCCTAATCGGCCCCCAGGGTACGCAGTATTTT. It encodes CASSLIGPQGTQYF.

V usage is TRBV7-9 and J usage is TRBJ2-3; TRBD1 is a possible D gene (5 bases). Trimming shortened V by 1 base and J by 8 bases, and 16 bases separated the two germline ends. The CDR3 has 15 amino acids. CDR1 is SEHNR and CDR2 is FQNEAQ in the germline V gene (reference sequence). CDR3: CASSLESQASSTQYF. The CDR3 coding sequence is TGTGCCAGCAGCTTAGAATCACAGGCCAGCTCTACGCAGTATTTT.

V usage is TRBV19 and J usage is TRBJ1-5; 8 nucleotides agree with TRBD1. CDR1 LNHDA and CDR2 SQIVND come from the germline V gene (reference sequence). V lost 5 bases and J lost 7; bases outside the gene matches: 10. CDR3 length equals 15 residues. As DNA, the CDR3 is TGTGCCAGTAGTCCATCAGGGGGCGCGGGACAGCCCCAGCATTTT. It specifies CASSPSGGAGQPQHF.

This chain connects TRBV9 to TRBJ2-3; tentative D call: TRBD1 (6 bases). Germline V gene sequence: CDR1 SGDLS, CDR2 YYNGEE. V gave up 0 bases and J gave up 8 bases, with 13 bases separating them. This CDR3 region has 14 residues. The CDR3 coding sequence is TGTGCCAGCAGCGTAGATGGGACATTGGGTACGCAGTATTTT. This translates into CASSVDGTLGTQYF.

The chain combines TRBV9 with TRBJ2-5; TRBD1 agrees at 7 bases. The CDR3 is made up of 14 amino acids. Unmatched junction bases numbered 9, after V lost 2 bases and J lost 8 bases. The germline gives CDR1 SGDLS, CDR2 YYNGEE. The CDR3 is CASSVAERGGTQYF. The DNA for the CDR3 is TGTGCCAGCAGCGTCGCCGAGCGAGGGGGCACCCAGTACTTC.

In this sample, this clone turned up a few times. This chain connects TRBV6-1 to TRBJ1-1; tentatively, D is TRBD1 (5 bases). Germline assignment: CDR1 MNHNS and CDR2 SASEGT. The CDR3 runs 14 residues. The V and J ends lost 1 base and 6 bases respectively, with 12 bases between them. The CDR3 nucleotides are TGTGCCAGCAGTGAAGTTTTAGGGGAACCTGAAGCTTTCTTT. As protein: CASSEVLGEPEAFF.

V and J are TRBV19 and TRBJ1-5; unclear D gene. This CDR3 is 13 amino acids long. The germline V gene has CDR1 LNHDA and CDR2 SQIVND (reference sequence). V was trimmed by 1 base and J by 2 bases, leaving 3 bases between them. The CDR3: CASSIAGNQPQHF. In nucleotides, the CDR3 is TGTGCCAGTAGTATAGCGGGCAATCAGCCCCAGCATTTT.

This clone showed up just once. The DNA of the CDR3 is TGTGCCAGCAGTGAACAGCGGGGAGGAGTAGATACGCAGTATTTT. The encoded protein is CASSEQRGGVDTQYF. This chain uses TRBV28 with TRBJ2-3; 7 bases match TRBD2. CDR3 length equals 15 residues. Trimming cost V 5 bases and J 5 bases; bases outside gene matches: 10. Germline V CDR1 and CDR2: MDHEN, SYDVKM.